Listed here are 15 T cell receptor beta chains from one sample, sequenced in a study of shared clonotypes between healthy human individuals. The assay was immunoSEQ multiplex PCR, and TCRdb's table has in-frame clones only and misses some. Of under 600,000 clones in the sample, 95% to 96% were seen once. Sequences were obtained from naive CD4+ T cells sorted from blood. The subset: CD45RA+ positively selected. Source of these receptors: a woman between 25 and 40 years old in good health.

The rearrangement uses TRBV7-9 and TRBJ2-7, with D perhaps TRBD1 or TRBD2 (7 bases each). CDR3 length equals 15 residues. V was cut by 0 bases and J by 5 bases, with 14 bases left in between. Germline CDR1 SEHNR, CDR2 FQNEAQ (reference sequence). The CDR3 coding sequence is TGTGCCAGCAGCTTAGCGGGAGGGGGCGTCGACGAGCAGTACTTC. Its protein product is CASSLAGGGVDEQYF.

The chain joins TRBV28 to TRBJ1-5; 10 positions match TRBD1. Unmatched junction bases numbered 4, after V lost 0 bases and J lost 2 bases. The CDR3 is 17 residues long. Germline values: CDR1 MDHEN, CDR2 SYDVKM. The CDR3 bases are TGTGCCAGCAGTTTATGGACAGGGGGCGGACGCAATCAGCCCCAGCATTTT. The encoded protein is CASSLWTGGGRNQPQHF.

The CDR3 nucleotides read TGCGCCAGCAGTGCATCCGGGACTAGCGGGATCGAGCAGTACTTC. Its translation is CASSASGTSGIEQYF. The chain has TRBV10-1 and TRBJ2-7; the match to TRBD2 covers 13 bases. V lost 4 bases, J lost 6 bases, and 6 bases stayed unmatched. The CDR3 extends over 15 amino acids. Germline loops: CDR1 WNHNN, CDR2 SYGVQD (reference sequence).

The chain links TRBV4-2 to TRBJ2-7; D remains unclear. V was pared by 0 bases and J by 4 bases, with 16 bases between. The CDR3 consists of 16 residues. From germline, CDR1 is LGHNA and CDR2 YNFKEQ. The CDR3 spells CASSQDITEYYYEQYF. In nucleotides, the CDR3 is TGTGCCAGCAGCCAAGATATCACGGAATACTATTACGAGCAGTACTTC.

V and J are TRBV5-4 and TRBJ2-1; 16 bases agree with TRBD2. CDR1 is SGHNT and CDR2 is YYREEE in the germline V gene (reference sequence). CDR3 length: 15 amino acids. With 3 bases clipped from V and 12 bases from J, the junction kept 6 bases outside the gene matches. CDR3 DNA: TGTGCCAGCAGCTCCGGGACTAGCGGGAGGGTACTGCAGTTCTTC. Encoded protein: CASSSGTSGRVLQFF.

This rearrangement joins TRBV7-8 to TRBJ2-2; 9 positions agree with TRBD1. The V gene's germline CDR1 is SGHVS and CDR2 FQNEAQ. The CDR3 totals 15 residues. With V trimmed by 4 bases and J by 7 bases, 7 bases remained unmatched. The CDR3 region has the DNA TGTGCCAGCAGCTCCCCACAGGGGGCGTTCGGGGAGCTGTTTTTT. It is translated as CASSSPQGAFGELFF.

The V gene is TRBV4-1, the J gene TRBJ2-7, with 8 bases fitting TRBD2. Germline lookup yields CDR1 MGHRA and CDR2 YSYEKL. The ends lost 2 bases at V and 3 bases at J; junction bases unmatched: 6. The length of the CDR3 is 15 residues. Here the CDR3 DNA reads TGCGCCAGCAGCCAAAGCGGGAGTAACATCTACGAGCAGTACTTC. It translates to CASSQSGSNIYEQYF.

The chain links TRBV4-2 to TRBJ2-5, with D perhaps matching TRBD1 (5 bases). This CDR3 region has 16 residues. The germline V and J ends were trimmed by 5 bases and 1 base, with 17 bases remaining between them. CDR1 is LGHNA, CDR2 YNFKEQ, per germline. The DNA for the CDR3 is TGTGCCAGCAGCTGGGGCCCTCAGGGATCCCAAGAGACCCAGTACTTC. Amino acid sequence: CASSWGPQGSQETQYF.

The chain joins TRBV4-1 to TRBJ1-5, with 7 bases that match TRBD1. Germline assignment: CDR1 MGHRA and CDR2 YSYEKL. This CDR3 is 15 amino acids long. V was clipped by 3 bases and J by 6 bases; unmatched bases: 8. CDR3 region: CASSQGTADGQPQHF. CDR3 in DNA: TGCGCCAGCAGCCAGGGGACAGCGGATGGTCAGCCCCAGCATTTT.

The CDR3 here is CASSTQRVLTLNTEAFF. For the CDR3, the DNA is TGTGCCAGTAGTACACAGAGGGTTTTAACCCTTAACACTGAAGCTTTCTTT. The rearrangement joins TRBV19 to TRBJ1-1, with D uncertain. Germline CDR1 is LNHDA and CDR2 is SQIVND (reference sequence). V was trimmed by 4 bases and J by 2 bases, leaving 20 bases between them. This CDR3 has 17 amino acids.

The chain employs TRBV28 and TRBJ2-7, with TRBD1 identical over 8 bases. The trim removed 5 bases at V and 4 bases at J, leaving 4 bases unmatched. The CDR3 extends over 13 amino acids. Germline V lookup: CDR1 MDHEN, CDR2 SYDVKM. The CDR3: CASSNRGRYEQYF. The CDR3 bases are TGTGCCAGCAGTAACAGGGGGAGGTACGAGCAGTACTTC.

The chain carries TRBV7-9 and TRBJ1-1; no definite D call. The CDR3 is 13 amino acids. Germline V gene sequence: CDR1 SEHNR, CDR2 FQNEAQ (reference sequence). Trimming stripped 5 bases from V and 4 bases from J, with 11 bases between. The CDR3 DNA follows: TGTGCCAGCAGCCAGAGCCTTTTCACTGAAGCTTTCTTT. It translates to CASSQSLFTEAFF.

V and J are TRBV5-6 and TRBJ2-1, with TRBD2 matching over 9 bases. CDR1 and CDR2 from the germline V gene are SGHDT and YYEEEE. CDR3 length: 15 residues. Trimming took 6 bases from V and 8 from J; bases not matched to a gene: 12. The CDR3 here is CASITGGLAYDEQFF. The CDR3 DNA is TGTGCCAGCATCACAGGCGGACTAGCGTACGATGAGCAGTTCTTC.

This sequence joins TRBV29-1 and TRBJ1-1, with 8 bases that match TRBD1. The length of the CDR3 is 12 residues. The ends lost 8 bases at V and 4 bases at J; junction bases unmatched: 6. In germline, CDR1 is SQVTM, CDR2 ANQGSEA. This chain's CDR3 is CSLSGTGTEAFF. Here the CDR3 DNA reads TGCAGCCTATCCGGGACAGGCACTGAAGCTTTCTTT.

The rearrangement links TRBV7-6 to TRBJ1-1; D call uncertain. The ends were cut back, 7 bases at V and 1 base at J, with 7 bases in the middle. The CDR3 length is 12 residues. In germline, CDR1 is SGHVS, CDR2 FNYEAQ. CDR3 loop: CASTDWNTEAFF. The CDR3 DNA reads TGTGCCAGCACTGACTGGAACACTGAAGCTTTCTTT.